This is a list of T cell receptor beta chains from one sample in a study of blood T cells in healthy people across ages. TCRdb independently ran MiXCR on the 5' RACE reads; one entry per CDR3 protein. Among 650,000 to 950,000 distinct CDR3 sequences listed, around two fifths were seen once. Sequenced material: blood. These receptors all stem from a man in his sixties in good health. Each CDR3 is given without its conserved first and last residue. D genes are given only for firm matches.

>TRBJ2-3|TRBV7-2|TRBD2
ASSLGSGGRTDTQY
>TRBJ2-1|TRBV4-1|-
ASKPGPGDEQF
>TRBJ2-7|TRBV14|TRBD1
ASSQTGYAGRTQY
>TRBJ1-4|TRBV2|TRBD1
ASREKGQGPEKLF
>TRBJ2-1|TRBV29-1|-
SVVGGSSYNEQF
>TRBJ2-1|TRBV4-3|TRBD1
ASSLGTGDVDEQF
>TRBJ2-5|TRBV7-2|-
ASSSYNHQETQY
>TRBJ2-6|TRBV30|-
AYSPGHFSGANVLT
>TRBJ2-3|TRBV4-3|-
ASSQDGSASTDTQY
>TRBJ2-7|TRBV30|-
AWSLKFYEQY
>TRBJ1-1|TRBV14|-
ASSRGRNTEAF
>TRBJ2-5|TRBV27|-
ASSPSHQETQY
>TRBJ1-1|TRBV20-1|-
SASAFQGGTEAF
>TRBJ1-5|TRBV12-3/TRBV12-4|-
ASSSSGAQPQH
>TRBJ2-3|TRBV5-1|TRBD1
ASSLLFGDRATDTQY
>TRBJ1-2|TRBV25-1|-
ASSGHRAGPNYGYT
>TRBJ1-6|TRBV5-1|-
ASSLEGSPGSPLH
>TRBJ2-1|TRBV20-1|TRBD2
SARDGLGYNEQF
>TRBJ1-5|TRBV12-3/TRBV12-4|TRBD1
ASSHRTGGLGQPQH
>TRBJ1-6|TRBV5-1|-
ASKTMDVGNSPLH
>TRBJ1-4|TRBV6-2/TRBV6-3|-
ASSYAGILATNEKLF
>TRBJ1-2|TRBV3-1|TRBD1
ASSQMDREGYT
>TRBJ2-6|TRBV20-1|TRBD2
SADGGRSGANVLT
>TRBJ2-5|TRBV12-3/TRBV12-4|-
ASSLRGPRETQY
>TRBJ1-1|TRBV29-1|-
SVVAPLGDTEAF
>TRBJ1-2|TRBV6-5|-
ASGVSGIYGYT
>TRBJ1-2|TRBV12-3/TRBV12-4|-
ASSLAPVTGPNYGYT
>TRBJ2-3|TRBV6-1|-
ASSEQQIMSDTQY
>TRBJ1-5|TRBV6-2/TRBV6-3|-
ASSAGGLSNQPQH